This TCR beta chain was retrieved from a study of cytomegalovirus exposure and HLA in healthy donors. Findings of the study overall: Most TCR sequences were uncommon, yet certain public TCRs appeared in many donors. A missense DCLRE1C variant was associated with V- and J-gene trimming of TCR beta chains in a later analysis, and an independent cohort replicated the association. Rates of TCR association differed by HLA locus in a later analysis, with DRB1 highest and HLA-C lowest.

With respect to this clone: Its antigen is currently unknown.

Trimming removed 5 bases from V and 0 bases from J; junction bases left unmatched: 13. The CDR3 is made up of 19 amino acids. Germline V gene data show CDR1 as SGHTA and CDR2 as FQGNSA. The PCR was carried out with 60 Vbeta primers and 13 Jbeta primers. Per the original data handling: Approximately 72 million unique TCR beta chains, 10 million to 13 million of them shared, were counted by a later analysis. Method: immunoSEQ multiplex PCR; TCRdb's copy keeps in-frame clones and lacks some. That table supplies the V and J calls and clone size; D and trimming were determined from the DNA. The sample contains over 90,000 clones, 60% to 70% of which appear only once.

This TCR came from a woman aged 45-65 years in good health and CMV-seronegative. Sequencing was performed on PBMCs. The V gene is TRBV7-2, the J gene TRBJ2-5; the match to TRBD2 covers 12 bases. CDR3 sequence reads: CASSDSRRTSGTYQETQYF. The DNA for the CDR3 is TGTGCCAGCAGCGACTCCCGTAGGACTAGCGGGACGTACCAAGAGACCCAGTACTTC.